These T cell receptor beta chains were read from a single sample in a study of T cells in tuberculosis. Method: immunoSEQ multiplex PCR; TCRdb's copy keeps in-frame clones and lacks some. The sample has roughly 44,000 clones; about 95% are singletons. What was sequenced was PBMCs. The receptor source for this set is a donor aged 10-29 years with latent tuberculosis or without tuberculosis infection. CDR3s include the opening cysteine and the closing phenylalanine or tryptophan. The D gene is left open where the match is weak. Size is omitted from some rows. Given values are once, few, many or a class for expanded clones.

TGTGCCAGCAGTTTCGGGTCGCCCTACGGGCAGTACTTC	CASSFGSPYGQYF	.	.	TRBV6-5	TRBJ2-7
TGTGCCTGGAGTCCGGGTTCTAACTATGGCTACACCTTC	CAWSPGSNYGYTF	.	.	TRBV30	TRBJ1-2
TGTGCCAGCAGTTCGGACAGGGCTAACTATGGCTACACCTTC	CASSSDRANYGYTF	.	TRBD1	TRBV6-5	TRBJ1-2
TGCGCCAGCAGCCAAGGTATTAGCGGGGTGTCCTACGAGCAGTACTTC	CASSQGISGVSYEQYF	.	TRBD2	TRBV4-1	TRBJ2-7
TGTGCCAGCAGTCCAAACAGGGTTGGCGACTATGGCTACACCTTC	CASSPNRVGDYGYTF	.	.	TRBV27	TRBJ1-2
TGTGCCAGCAGCTTGGAACTCTTCTCCTACGAGCAGTACTTC	CASSLELFSYEQYF	.	.	TRBV5-5	TRBJ2-7
TGCGCCAGCAGCCCGACTTACAATGAGCAGTTCTTC	CASSPTYNEQFF	.	.	TRBV5-1	TRBJ2-1
TGTGCCAGTAGTATGGGGCCACCCAACTATGGCTACACCTTC	CASSMGPPNYGYTF	.	.	TRBV19	TRBJ1-2
TGTGCCAGCAGCGCGCTAAGTAAGAACACTGAAGCTTTCTTT	CASSALSKNTEAFF	.	.	TRBV5-4	TRBJ1-1
TGTGCCAGCTCACCACGTCATACAGAAAAACTGTTTTTT	CASSPRHTEKLFF	.	.	TRBV18	TRBJ1-4
TGTGCCAGTAGTAGGGACTTGGGGCCCTATCACAATGAGCAGTTCTTC	CASSRDLGPYHNEQFF	.	.	TRBV19	TRBJ2-1
TGCGCCAGCAGCTTGGCCGTGGAGGGGCGAGGGGAGCTGTTTTTT	CASSLAVEGRGELFF	.	.	TRBV5-1	TRBJ2-2
TGTGCCAGCAGTGGAGGCAGCTTTAATTCACCCCTCCACTTT	CASSGGSFNSPLHF	.	.	TRBV6-1	TRBJ1-6
TGCGCCAGCAGCTTGCAGCGGATCTCCTACAATGAGCAGTTCTTC	CASSLQRISYNEQFF	.	.	TRBV5-1	TRBJ2-1
TGTGCCAGCTCACCGAGGACTAGCGGATTCGCGAACACCGGGGAGCTGTTTTTT	CASSPRTSGFANTGELFF	.	TRBD2	TRBV18	TRBJ2-2
TGCGCCAGCAATTCGGGGACTAGCGGGGCTATTGTCTCAGATACGCAGTATTTT	CASNSGTSGAIVSDTQYF	.	TRBD2	TRBV5-1	TRBJ2-3
TGTGCCAGCAGCCATGATCGGACAGGGCGGAAACGCACAGATACGCAGTATTTT	CASSHDRTGRKRTDTQYF	.	TRBD1	TRBV7-6	TRBJ2-3
TGCGCCAGCAGCTTGGCCGTACAGGGTTCCGGGGAGCTGTTTTTT	CASSLAVQGSGELFF	.	.	TRBV5-1	TRBJ2-2
TGCGCCAGCAGCTTAGGGGTTGGGGCCAACGTCCTGACTTTC	CASSLGVGANVLTF	.	.	TRBV5-1	TRBJ2-6
TGCAGCGTTCGGACAGGCATTTCCTACGAGCAGTACTTC	CSVRTGISYEQYF	.	TRBD1	TRBV29-1	TRBJ2-7
TGCGCCAGCAGCTTTTTTCTCACAGGGACGAACACTGAAGCTTTCTTT	CASSFFLTGTNTEAFF	.	.	TRBV5-1	TRBJ1-1
TGTGCCAGCAGCTTAAGCGGGGGGACATCGAAAGCTTTCTTT	CASSLSGGTSKAFF	.	.	TRBV7-3	TRBJ1-1
TGCAGCGTTGAACCGGGGACAGGGGGCTCCGGAAACACCATATATTTT	CSVEPGTGGSGNTIYF	.	TRBD1	TRBV29-1	TRBJ1-3
TGCGCCAGCAGCTCTACTTGGGACAGGGGGCTTGCTAAACTGTTTTTT	CASSSTWDRGLAKLFF	.	TRBD1	TRBV5-1	TRBJ1-4
TGTGCCAGTAGTATCGCCACAGGGGTAAACATTCAGTACTTC	CASSIATGVNIQYF	.	TRBD1	TRBV19	TRBJ2-4
TGTGCCAGTAGTTTTGGTGGCAGGGGCGACGATGAGCAGTTCTTC	CASSFGGRGDDEQFF	.	.	TRBV19	TRBJ2-1
TGTGCCAGTAGTACGGGGACTCAGCAGTACTTC	CASSTGTQQYF	.	.	TRBV19	TRBJ2-7
TGCGCCAGCAGCGCCGCTTGGACTAGCGGGGAACAAGAGACCCAGTACTTC	CASSAAWTSGEQETQYF	.	TRBD2	TRBV5-1	TRBJ2-5
TGTGCCAGCAGATTTCATCGTAAGACCGGGGGTTTCTCCTACGAGCAGTACTTC	CASRFHRKTGGFSYEQYF	once	.	TRBV6-7	TRBJ2-7
TGCGCCAGCAGCGTGACAGGGATAGGGAATGAGCAGTTCTTC	CASSVTGIGNEQFF	.	TRBD1	TRBV5-1	TRBJ2-1
TGCGCCAGCAGCTTCGGAGCAGCTAATGAAAAACTGTTTTTT	CASSFGAANEKLFF	.	.	TRBV5-1	TRBJ1-4
TGTGCCAGTAGTATATGGGCACCTACTAACACCGGGGAGCTGTTTTTT	CASSIWAPTNTGELFF	.	.	TRBV19	TRBJ2-2
TGTGCCAGCAGTCCTAATCATCCTGGCGGGAGTTACTTC	CASSPNHPGGSYF	.	TRBD2	TRBV27	TRBJ2-7
TGTGCCAGCAGCTCCAGCGGGGAGCTGTTTTTT	CASSSSGELFF	.	.	TRBV7-3	TRBJ2-2
TGTGCCAGCAGTTCGGAGACGAACACTGAAGCTTTCTTT	CASSSETNTEAFF	.	.	TRBV6-4	TRBJ1-1
TGTGCCTGGACAAGGAGCCTCTATGGCTACACCTTC	CAWTRSLYGYTF	few	.	TRBV30	TRBJ1-2
TGTGCCAGCAGCGAACAGGGTACATTTGACTATGGCTACACCTTC	CASSEQGTFDYGYTF	.	.	TRBV11-2	TRBJ1-2
TGTGCCAGTAAAACCCACCCAGCGGAAGGTCAGCCCCAGCATTTT	CASKTHPAEGQPQHF	.	.	TRBV19	TRBJ1-5
TGTGCCAGCAGCTTAGCAGGTCGGACTCACTCAGATACGCAGTATTTT	CASSLAGRTHSDTQYF	.	.	TRBV7-8	TRBJ2-3
TGCGCCAGCAGTCAGGGGCTTATGCAGCCCCAGCATTTT	CASSQGLMQPQHF	.	.	TRBV5-1	TRBJ1-5
TGTGCCAGCAGCTTAGTTCATAGCGGGATCCCATCCTACGAGCAGTACTTC	CASSLVHSGIPSYEQYF	.	TRBD2	TRBV7-2	TRBJ2-7
TGTGCCAGCTCACTTTCCAGGGGCTTCTCCTACGAGCAGTACTTC	CASSLSRGFSYEQYF	.	.	TRBV18	TRBJ2-7
TGTGCCAGCAGTTGGGCGTCCAATGAGCAGTTCTTC	CASSWASNEQFF	few	.	TRBV6-5	TRBJ2-1
TGTGCCAGCAGTGGGACAGCAGCGAACACTGAAGCTTTCTTT	CASSGTAANTEAFF	.	TRBD1	TRBV9	TRBJ1-1
TGCGCCAGCAGCTCGACCCGTAGGGGAGGGACTGAAGCTTTCTTT	CASSSTRRGGTEAFF	.	.	TRBV5-1	TRBJ1-1
TGTGCCAGCAGCTTGAAGACTAGCCTAAACTACTACTACTACGAGCAGTACTTC	CASSLKTSLNYYYYEQYF	.	TRBD2	TRBV7-2	TRBJ2-7
TGTGCCAGCTCACCACGGGCGCAGACGGTAGGCAATGAGCAGTTCTTC	CASSPRAQTVGNEQFF	.	.	TRBV18	TRBJ2-1
TGTGCCAGCAGCTTAGAATCCAAACCCCCGGAGTCGGCTTTCTTT	CASSLESKPPESAFF	once	.	TRBV11-3	TRBJ1-1
TGTGCCAGCAGCTTATTAGCGGGACAGGGCAACACTGAAGCTTTCTTT	CASSLLAGQGNTEAFF	.	TRBD1	TRBV7-3	TRBJ1-1
TGTGCCAGCAGAGGAAGGAGCTCTGGTGGTAATTCACCCCTCCACTTT	CASRGRSSGGNSPLHF	.	.	TRBV5-6	TRBJ1-6
TGTGCCAGCAGCCTTTGGGGGGAGGGCTACACCTTC	CASSLWGEGYTF	.	.	TRBV9	TRBJ1-2
TGTGCCAGCGGGCGGGGCATTGGTTCTGGGGCCAACGTCCTGACTTTC	CASGRGIGSGANVLTF	once	.	TRBV9	TRBJ2-6
TGTGCCAGCTCCCCGGGACAGGGATTTAGCATTCAGTACTTC	CASSPGQGFSIQYF	once	TRBD1	TRBV11-2	TRBJ2-4
TGTGCCATCAGTGAAGGCGAGGATGAAAAACTGTTTTTT	CAISEGEDEKLFF	.	.	TRBV10-3	TRBJ1-4